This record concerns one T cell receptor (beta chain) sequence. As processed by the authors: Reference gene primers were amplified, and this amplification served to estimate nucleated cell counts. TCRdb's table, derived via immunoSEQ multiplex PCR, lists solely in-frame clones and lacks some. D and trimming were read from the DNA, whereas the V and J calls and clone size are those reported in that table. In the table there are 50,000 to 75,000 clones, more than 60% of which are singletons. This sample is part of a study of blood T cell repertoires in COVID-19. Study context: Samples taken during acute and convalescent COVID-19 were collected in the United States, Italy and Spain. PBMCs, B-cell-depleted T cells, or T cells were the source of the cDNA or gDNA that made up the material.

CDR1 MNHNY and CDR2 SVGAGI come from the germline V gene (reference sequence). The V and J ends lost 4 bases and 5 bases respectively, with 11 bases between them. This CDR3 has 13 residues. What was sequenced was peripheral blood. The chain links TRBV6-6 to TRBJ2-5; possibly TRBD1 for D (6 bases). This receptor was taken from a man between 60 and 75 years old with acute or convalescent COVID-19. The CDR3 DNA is TGTGCCAGCAGTTTGACAGGTTCCGAGACCCAGTACTTC. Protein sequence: CASSLTGSETQYF.